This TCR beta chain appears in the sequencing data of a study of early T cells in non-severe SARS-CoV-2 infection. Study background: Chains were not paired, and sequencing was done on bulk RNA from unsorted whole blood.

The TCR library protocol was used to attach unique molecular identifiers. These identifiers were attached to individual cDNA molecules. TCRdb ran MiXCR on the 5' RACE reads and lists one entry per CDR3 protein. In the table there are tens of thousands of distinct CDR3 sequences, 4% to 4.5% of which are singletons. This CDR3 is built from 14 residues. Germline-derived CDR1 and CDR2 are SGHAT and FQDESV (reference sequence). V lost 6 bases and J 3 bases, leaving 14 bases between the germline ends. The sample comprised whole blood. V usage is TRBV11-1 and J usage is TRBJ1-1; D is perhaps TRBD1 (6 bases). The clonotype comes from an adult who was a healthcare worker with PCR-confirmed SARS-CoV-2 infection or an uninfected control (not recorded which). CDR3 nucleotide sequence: TGTGCCAGCAGTTTAATGGACAGTGACACTGAAGCTTTCTTT. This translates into CASSLMDSDTEAFF.